This T cell receptor (beta chain) was found in a study of T cells expressing NK-cell markers. Study overall: Eight donors were sequenced, seven testing HCMV-seropositive and one testing seronegative. The study, taken as a whole, reports: Of CD8+ T cells, about 1.0-8% belonged to dominant NKG2C+ clonotypes in roughly six donors.

TCR beta cDNA was generated via 5'RACE template switching incorporating UMIs. Each CDR3 protein gets one entry in TCRdb, which reprocessed the 5' RACE reads and gives no DNA. This repertoire comprises about 150,000 distinct CDR3 sequences; its ten largest clones make up 37%. In germline, CDR1 is MNHEY, CDR2 SMNVEV (reference sequence). The CDR3 totals 16 residues. As concerns this clonotype: Antigen: not known.

The sequenced material came from blood T cells: a sorted CD56 or NKG2C T cell subset, CD4+ or CD8+ T cells, or bulk PBMC T cells (not recorded which). The receptor was isolated from a woman between 45 and 60 years old in good health. The chain is built from TRBV27 and TRBJ2-3; there is no DNA to check the TCRdb D call of TRBD2. The CDR3 loop is CASSTLAGGLGDTQYF.